This entry lists 7 T cell receptor beta chains sequenced from one sample in a study of cytomegalovirus exposure and HLA in healthy donors (TCRdb year 2017). Libraries were built with the immunoSEQ multiplex PCR assay. For the multiplex PCR, a mixture combining 60 forward primers for TCR Vbeta segments and 13 reverse primers for TCR Jbeta segments was used. TCRdb mirrors the immuneACCESS table, restricted to in-frame sequences. Some clones are absent from its copies; in checked studies, under half trace to an unresolved V gene, and the reason for the others is unknown. The sample includes around 260,000 clones, with 80% observed a single time. About 0.3% of the sample is in the top ten clones. The sequenced sample consisted of PBMCs. The receptors derive from a girl aged 2 to 9 in good health and CMV-seronegative.

This rearrangement joins TRBV5-6 to TRBJ2-5; TRBD1 matches 8 bases. The junction had 7 bases not matched to a gene; V was cut back by 0 bases and J by 6 bases. Per the germline V gene, CDR1 is SGHDT and CDR2 is YYEEEE. The CDR3 covers 15 residues. This chain's CDR3 is CASSLDPGGQQTQYF. The CDR3 nucleotides are TGTGCCAGCAGCTTGGATCCAGGGGGCCAGCAGACCCAGTACTTC.

The chain joins TRBV27 to TRBJ2-3, with 11 bases fitting TRBD2. The germline V gene has CDR1 MNHEY and CDR2 SMNVEV (reference sequence). This CDR3 spans 14 amino acids. V lost 8 bases to trimming and J lost 4 bases; unmatched junction nucleotides: 5. Here the CDR3 DNA reads TGTGCCAGCGGATTAGCGGGAGGGCCAGATACGCAGTATTTT. Translation: CASGLAGGPDTQYF.

In its sample, this clone was seen a few times. This sequence joins TRBV4-2 and TRBJ2-1, with 11 bases identical to TRBD2. This CDR3 region has 15 residues. CDR1 is LGHNA, CDR2 YNFKEQ, per germline. J lost 7 bases, V lost 3 bases, and 5 bases had no gene match. Here the CDR3 DNA reads TGTGCCAGCAGCCATTTTAGCGGGAGGGGAAATGAGCAGTTCTTC. It encodes CASSHFSGRGNEQFF.

V is TRBV7-8 and J is TRBJ1-5; no reliable D call. The CDR3 totals 14 residues. The germline V gene has CDR1 SGHVS and CDR2 FQNEAQ. Trimming stripped 5 bases from V and 4 bases from J, with 12 bases between. The CDR3 loop reads CASSPYQANQPQHF. CDR3 nucleotide sequence: TGTGCCAGCAGCCCGTACCAGGCAAATCAGCCCCAGCATTTT.

This clone has only a few counts. This rearrangement joins TRBV4-1 to TRBJ2-7; D call uncertain. The germline CDR1 and CDR2 sequences are MGHRA and YSYEKL. CDR3 length equals 14 residues. Trimming left V 4 bases short and J 6 bases short, with 16 bases between. This CDR3 reads CASSLRWLVSEQYF. The DNA for the CDR3 is TGCGCCAGCAGCCTGCGGTGGCTAGTTAGCGAGCAGTACTTC.

The gene calls are TRBV7-9 and TRBJ2-7; D ambiguous. This CDR3 has 16 residues. Germline values: CDR1 SEHNR, CDR2 FQNEAQ (reference sequence). V lost 1 base, J lost 0 bases, and 13 bases lay in between. CDR3 DNA: TGTGCCAGCAGCTTAGGGGTGAAAGCGACCTCCTACGAGCAGTACTTC. Translating gives CASSLGVKATSYEQYF.

In the case of this clone: This sample also contains other DNA sequences that code for the same CDR3. The CDR3 sequence: CASSFGTYEQYF. The CDR3 nucleotides read TGTGCCAGCAGTTTCGGTACCTACGAGCAGTACTTC. The chain employs TRBV28 and TRBJ2-7; the D is unclear. The CDR3 covers 12 residues. The germline V gene encodes CDR1 MDHEN and CDR2 SYDVKM. V was cut by 3 bases and J by 2 bases, with 5 bases left in between.